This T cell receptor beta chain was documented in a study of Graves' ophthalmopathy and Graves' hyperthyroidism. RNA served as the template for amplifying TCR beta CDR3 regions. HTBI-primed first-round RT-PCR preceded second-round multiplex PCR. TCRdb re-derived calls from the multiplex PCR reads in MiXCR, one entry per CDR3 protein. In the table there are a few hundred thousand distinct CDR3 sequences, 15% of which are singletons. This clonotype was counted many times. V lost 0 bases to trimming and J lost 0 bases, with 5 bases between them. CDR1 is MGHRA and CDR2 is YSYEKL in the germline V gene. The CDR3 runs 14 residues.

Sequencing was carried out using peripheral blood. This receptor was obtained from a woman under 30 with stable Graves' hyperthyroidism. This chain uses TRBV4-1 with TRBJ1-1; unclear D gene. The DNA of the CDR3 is TGCGCCAGCAGCCAAGAGTTTATGAACACTGAAGCTTTCTTT. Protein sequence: CASSQEFMNTEAFF.